The 27 T cell receptor beta chains reported below all come from one sample, sequenced in a study of T-cell memory formation after mild COVID-19. TCRdb processed the 5' RACE reads anew with MiXCR; each CDR3 protein has one entry. The profile shows about 450,000 distinct CDR3 sequences, about 25% of them singletons. Sequencing was performed on PBMCs or a T cell subset sorted from them (not recorded which). The receptors stem from an adult woman who had mild COVID-19 (a few samples of this study predate the infection). Cell type and time point are not known.

This chain joins TRBV29-1 and TRBJ2-5; D possibly matches TRBD1 or TRBD2 (5 bases each). V shed 4 bases and J shed 5 bases, with 8 bases lying between them. This CDR3 region has 11 residues. CDR1 is SQVTM, CDR2 ANQGSEA, per germline. The CDR3 DNA reads TGCAGCGTTGTCTGGGGGGAGACCCAGTACTTC. This encodes CSVVWGETQYF.

This clonotype was detected ten times or more. The V call is TRBV6-2 or TRBV6-3, the J call TRBJ2-3; TRBD1 or TRBD2 may be the D gene (5 bases each). Looked up from germline, CDR1 is MNHEY and CDR2 is SVGEGT. The CDR3 is made up of 12 amino acids. Trimming cost V 6 bases and J 12 bases, with 16 bases left between them. CDR3 sequence (DNA): TGTGCCAGCAGCCTCGGGACGGCGCCCCAGTATTTT. This sequence encodes CASSLGTAPQYF.

V is TRBV6-2 or TRBV6-3 and J is TRBJ2-1, with D tentatively TRBD1 (6 bases). CDR3 length: 11 amino acids. Germline V gene data show CDR1 as MNHEY and CDR2 as SVGEGT. V was clipped by 9 bases and J by 10 bases, with 13 bases between them. CDR3 loop: CASDQGREQFF. CDR3 nucleotides: TGTGCCAGTGACCAGGGGAGAGAGCAGTTCTTC.

This clonotype was picked up a small number of times. The V gene is TRBV9, the J gene TRBJ2-6; D might be TRBD1 or TRBD2, each matching 5 bases. The germline CDR1 and CDR2 sequences are SGDLS and YYNGEE. The V gene lost 3 bases and the J gene lost 1 base, with 17 bases spanning the gap. CDR3 length: 18 amino acids. In DNA form, the CDR3 reads TGTGCCAGCAGCGCGAGGGACGGCTCTTGGTCTGGGGCCAACGTCCTGACTTTC. Protein: CASSARDGSWSGANVLTF.

This chain uses TRBV5-6 with TRBJ2-7; D remains unclear. The germline V gene has CDR1 SGHDT and CDR2 YYEEEE. The V end was cut by 3 bases, the J end by 4 bases, with 14 bases between. The CDR3 covers 14 residues. CDR3 bases: TGTGCCAGCAGCTATTCGGAAAACCTTTACGAGCAGTACTTC. Translating it yields CASSYSENLYEQYF. Supplemented by reference TRBV5-6 and TRBJ2-7, the full variable domain reads DAGVTQSPTHLIKTRGQQVTLRCSPKSGHDTVSWYQQALGQGPQFIFQYYEEEERQRGNFPDRFSGHQFPNYSSELNVNALLLGDSALYLCASSYSENLYEQYFGPGTRLTVT.

The genes are TRBV20-1 and TRBJ2-7, with TRBD2 matching over 11 bases. The CDR3 sequence is 16 residues long. CDR1 DFQATT and CDR2 SNEGSKA come from the germline V gene (reference sequence). V lost 0 bases and J lost 3; bases outside the gene matches: 7. The CDR3 bases are TGCAGTGCTAGAGATCATAGACTAGCGGGAATCTACGAGCAGTACTTC. Its translation is CSARDHRLAGIYEQYF.

This clonotype was found a few times. The chain recombines TRBV5-6 with TRBJ2-7; D tentatively reads TRBD1 or TRBD2 (5 bases each). This CDR3 region has 12 residues. With 10 bases removed from V and 3 bases from J, the gap between germline ends came to 14 bases. Germline loops: CDR1 SGHDT, CDR2 YYEEEE. CDR3 nucleotide sequence: TGTGCCGAATTAAGGGGAGACTACGAGCAGTACTTC. As protein: CAELRGDYEQYF. The whole variable domain, remainder taken from reference TRBV5-6 and TRBJ2-7, is DAGVTQSPTHLIKTRGQQVTLRCSPKSGHDTVSWYQQALGQGPQFIFQYYEEEERQRGNFPDRFSGHQFPNYSSELNVNALLLGDSALYLCAELRGDYEQYFGPGTRLTVT.

This chain joins TRBV6-6 and TRBJ2-3; TRBD2 agrees at 9 bases. V was pared by 8 bases and J by 7 bases, with 13 bases of the junction left unmatched. The CDR3 runs to 15 residues. Germline values: CDR1 MNHNY, CDR2 SVGAGI (reference sequence). CDR3 in DNA: TGTGCCAGCCTCCGGTCGCGGGAGGGCCGTAATACGCAGTATTTT. As protein: CASLRSREGRNTQYF.

The chain combines TRBV20-1 with TRBJ2-4; D perhaps matches TRBD2 (5 bases). Germline V gene data show CDR1 as DFQATT and CDR2 as SNEGSKA (reference sequence). This CDR3 has 13 residues. V lost 2 bases to trimming and J lost 7 bases, with 12 bases between them. The CDR3 coding sequence is TGCAGTGCTAGACCGTCGGGGTGGAACATTCAGTACTTC. This translates into CSARPSGWNIQYF.

This clonotype was observed a single time. The chain employs TRBV6-1 and TRBJ1-1, with TRBD1 matching 11 bases. CDR1 is MNHNS, CDR2 SASEGT, per germline. This CDR3 is built from 17 residues. J lost 3 bases, V lost 5 bases, and 11 bases had no gene match. As DNA, the CDR3 is TGTGCCAGCAGTCCCCGGACAGGGGGCCGCCTGCACACTGAAGCTTTCTTT. Translated, it gives CASSPRTGGRLHTEAFF.

The chain joins TRBV4-2 to TRBJ1-1; the match to TRBD1 covers 10 bases. Germline loops: CDR1 LGHNA, CDR2 YNFKEQ. This CDR3 has 15 amino acids. V dropped 5 bases and J dropped 5; count of bases not matched to a gene: 8. CDR3 in DNA: TGTGCCAGCAGCAACCGGGACAGGGGCAAGACTGAAGCTTTCTTT. Translation gives CASSNRDRGKTEAFF.

The chain recombines TRBV4-3 with TRBJ2-7, with TRBD2 identical over 7 bases. After removal of 3 bases from V and 4 bases from J, the junction contained 12 bases not matched to a gene. CDR3 size: 16 residues. Germline V lookup: CDR1 LGHNA, CDR2 YSLEER. CDR3 sequence: CASSQGGSGMGYEQYF. DNA of the CDR3: TGCGCCAGCAGCCAGGGTGGAAGCGGGATGGGGTACGAGCAGTACTTC.

This chain uses TRBV2 with TRBJ1-2, with 12 bases that match TRBD1. Germline-derived CDR1 and CDR2 are SNHLY and FYNNEI. The CDR3 length is 15 residues. V lost 9 bases, J lost 2 bases, and 7 bases stayed unmatched. CDR3 sequence (DNA): TGTGCCAGTGGACCGGGACAGGGGGCCAACTATGGCTACACCTTC. As protein: CASGPGQGANYGYTF.

There are a few counts of this clonotype. The V call is TRBV12-3 or TRBV12-4, the J call TRBJ2-5; 10 positions agree with TRBD1. J was trimmed by 7 bases and V by 5 bases; bases with no gene match: 10. The CDR3 has 15 residues. CDR3 sequence: CASSLRDRGFGTQYF. Written as DNA, the CDR3 is TGTGCCAGCAGTCTCCGGGACAGGGGATTTGGGACCCAGTACTTC.

The chain carries TRBV24-1 and TRBJ2-1; either TRBD1 or TRBD2 may fit D (5 bases each). The CDR3 totals 15 residues. V lost 3 bases, J lost 5 bases, and 13 bases lay in between. Germline CDR1 is KGHDR and CDR2 is SFDVKD. The CDR3 sequence: CATSDVGAQNNEQFF. CDR3 DNA sequence: TGTGCCACCAGTGATGTCGGGGCTCAGAACAATGAGCAGTTCTTC.

Only a few counts were recorded for this clonotype. J is TRBJ1-4 and V is TRBV6-6; D call uncertain. Per the germline V gene, CDR1 is MNHNY and CDR2 is SVGAGI (reference sequence). CDR3 length: 12 residues. Between the trimmed V and J ends, which lost 0 bases and 11 bases, there was a span of 7 bases. DNA for the CDR3: TGTGCCAGCAGTTACTCGAGGGAGAAACTGTTTTTT. Translating gives CASSYSREKLFF.

This clonotype was seen more than once but under ten times. The J gene is TRBJ2-2, the V gene TRBV29-1, with TRBD2 as a possible D gene (6 bases). CDR1 is SQVTM, CDR2 ANQGSEA, per germline. V was clipped by 1 base and J by 0 bases, with 9 bases between them. CDR3 length: 15 amino acids. The CDR3 protein is CSVEGGGANTGELFF. CDR3 nucleotides: TGCAGCGTTGAAGGCGGCGGGGCGAACACCGGGGAGCTGTTTTTT.

Only a few counts were recorded for this clonotype. This chain uses TRBV3-1 with TRBJ1-1; TRBD1 agrees at 7 bases. Germline V lookup: CDR1 LGHDT, CDR2 YNNKEL (reference sequence). Trimming cost V 8 bases and J 1 base; bases outside gene matches: 1. CDR3 length equals 12 residues. The CDR3 sequence is CASRTGNTEAFF. The CDR3 DNA follows: TGTGCCAGCCGGACAGGGAACACTGAAGCTTTCTTT.

This clonotype was recorded a few times. The chain employs TRBV3-1 and TRBJ2-5, with D unclear. The CDR3 extends over 14 amino acids. CDR1 LGHDT and CDR2 YNNKEL come from the germline V gene (reference sequence). The germline V and J ends were trimmed by 1 base and 4 bases, with 10 bases remaining between them. As DNA, the CDR3 is TGTGCCAGCAGCCAAGGTCCCAGCTCAGAGACCCAGTACTTC. Amino acid sequence: CASSQGPSSETQYF.

This clonotype was picked up a small number of times. For the CDR3, the DNA is TGTGCCAGCAGCTTAGTACTAGCCTCCTACGAGCAGTACTTC. As protein: CASSLVLASYEQYF. V usage is TRBV7-2 and J usage is TRBJ2-7, with a weak D call TRBD2 (6 bases). The ends were cut back, 1 base at V and 0 bases at J, with 7 bases in the middle. Germline V CDR1 and CDR2: SGHTA, FQGNSA. There are 14 residues in the CDR3.

The V and J genes are TRBV6-6 and TRBJ1-4; D gene ambiguous. In germline, CDR1 is MNHNY, CDR2 SVGAGI (reference sequence). Trimming took 8 bases from V and 8 from J, leaving 9 bases between them. The CDR3 is 11 amino acids. The CDR3 spells CASRQAEKLFF. The DNA of the CDR3 is TGTGCCAGCCGTCAGGCAGAAAAACTGTTTTTT.

The rearrangement links TRBV6-5 to TRBJ2-1; D possibly corresponds to TRBD2 (6 bases). Germline CDR1 reads MNHEY; CDR2 reads SVGAGI. The CDR3 is 17 residues long. The V gene lost 0 bases and the J gene lost 13 bases, with 25 bases spanning the gap. The CDR3 region is CASSYSSQGGPRAGQFF. CDR3 sequence (DNA): TGTGCCAGCAGTTACTCGAGCCAGGGAGGCCCCAGAGCGGGTCAGTTCTTC.

This clonotype was observed a few times. The rearrangement uses TRBV4-3 and TRBJ2-1, with D perhaps TRBD1 (6 bases). Germline lookup yields CDR1 LGHNA and CDR2 YSLEER. The CDR3 has 15 amino acids. Trimming shortened V by 4 bases and J by 0 bases, and 10 bases separated the two germline ends. The CDR3 here is CASSPQGSSYNEQFF. In DNA form, the CDR3 reads TGCGCCAGCAGCCCACAGGGAAGCTCCTACAATGAGCAGTTCTTC.

The chain employs TRBV11-2 and TRBJ2-1, with TRBD1 matching 12 bases. The CDR3 is 15 residues long. The germline V gene encodes CDR1 SGHAT and CDR2 FQNNGV. Germline trimming cut 2 bases from V and 10 bases from J; bases unmatched to any gene: 6. Written as DNA, the CDR3 is TGTGCCAGCAGCTTACCGGGACAGGGGGCAAAGGAGCAGTTCTTC. Protein sequence: CASSLPGQGAKEQFF. Using reference TRBV11-2 and TRBJ2-1 for the parts outside the CDR3, the full variable domain is EAGVAQSPRYKIIEKRQSVAFWCNPISGHATLYWYQQILGQGPKLLIQFQNNGVVDDSQLPKDRFSAERLKGVDSTLKIQPAKLEDSAVYLCASSLPGQGAKEQFFGPGTRLTVL.

This clonotype was detected only a few times. The chain combines TRBV20-1 with TRBJ1-2; D gene uncertain. Germline CDR1 DFQATT, CDR2 SNEGSKA (reference sequence). Deletions cut 1 base from V and 8 bases from J, with 17 bases between. This CDR3 has 14 amino acids. The CDR3 sequence is CSARATGSIRGYTF. In nucleotides, the CDR3 is TGCAGTGCTAGAGCCACCGGGTCTATTAGGGGCTACACCTTC.

This clonotype was seen many times. The chain is built from TRBV24-1 and TRBJ2-7; D not certain. CDR1 KGHDR and CDR2 SFDVKD come from the germline V gene. Deletions cut 6 bases from V and 0 bases from J, with 14 bases between. The CDR3 length is 15 residues. This CDR3 reads CATSRAGSSSYEQYF. The CDR3 bases are TGTGCCACCAGTAGGGCTGGTTCTAGCTCCTACGAGCAGTACTTC.

This clonotype was counted a few times. This chain joins TRBV24-1 and TRBJ1-2; D call uncertain. This CDR3 region has 15 residues. V was pared by 4 bases and J by 4 bases, with 15 bases between. Germline CDR1 reads KGHDR; CDR2 reads SFDVKD. CDR3 sequence: CATSEADGTIYGYTF. CDR3 coding DNA: TGTGCCACCAGTGAGGCGGACGGAACCATCTATGGCTACACCTTC.